What follows are 9 T cell receptor beta chains derived from one specimen sequenced in a study of blood T cell repertoires in COVID-19. The method was immunoSEQ multiplex PCR; TCRdb's version includes in-frame clones alone and lacks a portion of them. In the table there are about 82,000 clones, over 70% of which are singletons. Sequencing was carried out using peripheral blood. The receptors come from a woman in her fifties or sixties with acute or convalescent COVID-19.

In regard to this clone: An end of the junction differs from the germline gene, which may be a read error. The V gene is TRBV6-5, the J gene TRBJ1-5; D perhaps matches TRBD1 (5 bases). CDR3 size: 11 residues. Germline V lookup: CDR1 MNHEY, CDR2 SVGAGI. The DNA of the CDR3 is TGTGCCAGCGGAGAACAGGCCATCGCTTCTTTT. This translates into CASGEQAIASF.

The chain joins TRBV5-4 to TRBJ1-4, with no clear D. V shed 0 bases and J shed 3 bases, with 9 bases lying between them. Germline V gene data show CDR1 as SGHNT and CDR2 as YYREEE (reference sequence). The CDR3 runs to 15 residues. The chain's CDR3 is CASSLASGSNEKLFF. The CDR3 DNA sequence: TGTGCCAGCAGCTTGGCCTCGGGATCTAATGAAAAACTGTTTTTT.

The chain carries TRBV5-5 and TRBJ2-7; 9 bases align to TRBD1. The junction had 4 bases not matched to a gene; V was cut back by 4 bases and J by 2 bases. Germline assignment: CDR1 SGHKS and CDR2 YYEKEE (reference sequence). The CDR3 covers 14 residues. CDR3 loop: CASSHGQGTYEQYF. The CDR3 nucleotides read TGTGCCAGCAGCCATGGACAGGGGACCTACGAGCAGTACTTC.

The rearrangement uses TRBV18 and TRBJ1-1; D call uncertain. Germline lookup yields CDR1 KGHSH and CDR2 LQKENI. V lost 3 bases, J lost 0 bases, and 8 bases lay in between. The CDR3 has 14 residues. Written as DNA, the CDR3 is TGTGCCAGCTCACCCCAAAATTTGAACACTGAAGCTTTCTTT. Translating it yields CASSPQNLNTEAFF.

Only one count was recorded for this clone. The chain uses TRBV5-1 and TRBJ1-4; TRBD1 agrees at 7 bases. V shed 4 bases and J 6 bases; nucleotides not matched to a gene: 12. Germline V lookup: CDR1 SGHRS, CDR2 YFSETQ. The CDR3 has 16 residues. The CDR3 DNA reads as TGCGCCAGCAGCCGAACTACGGGACAGAGTTATGAAAAACTGTTTTTT. It codes for CASSRTTGQSYEKLFF.

The chain has TRBV3-1 (or the pseudogene TRBV3-2) and TRBJ2-2, with D hard to call. Per germline, CDR1 LGHDT and CDR2 YNNKEL (reference sequence). This CDR3 has 15 amino acids. V dropped 2 bases and J dropped 2 bases, with 9 bases sitting between them. The CDR3, as DNA: TGTGCCAGCAGCCAAACAATATTAAACACCGGGGAGCTGTTTTTT. Translation gives CASSQTILNTGELFF.

The sample holds one count of this clone. This chain connects TRBV6-6 to TRBJ2-5, with no clear D. V dropped 5 bases and J dropped 1 base, with 11 bases sitting between them. CDR3 length equals 14 residues. CDR1 and CDR2 (germline): MNHNY, SVGAGI (reference sequence). CDR3 in amino acids: CASSPTTTQETQYF. The CDR3 DNA reads TGTGCCAGCAGTCCTACTACGACCCAAGAGACCCAGTACTTC.

The chain carries TRBV30 and TRBJ1-2, with D possibly being TRBD1 (6 bases). The germline CDR1 and CDR2 sequences are GTSNPN and SVGIG (reference sequence). The CDR3 spans 14 residues. Between the trimmed V and J ends, which lost 5 bases and 4 bases, there was a span of 17 bases. The DNA for the CDR3 is TGTGCCTGGGAACAGGGTAGAACCTCCTATGGCTACACCTTC. It encodes CAWEQGRTSYGYTF.

The rearrangement uses TRBV7-2 and TRBJ1-2, with D possibly being TRBD1 (6 bases). The CDR3 sequence is 12 residues long. V shed 5 bases and J shed 5 bases, with 9 bases lying between them. Germline V CDR1 and CDR2: SGHTA, FQGNSA. In DNA, the CDR3 is TGTGCCAGCAGCATACAGGGATATGGCTACACCTTC. Translation: CASSIQGYGYTF.